This T cell receptor (beta chain) comes out of a study of blood T cells in healthy people across ages (dated by TCRdb to between 2014 and 2017). In terms of the full investigation: In model experiments, roughly one uniquely barcoded TCR beta cDNA molecule per two T cells was captured by template switching. Two additional independent replicas of 1 million unique cDNA reads from the same blood draw were analyzed for two donors (one aged 18 to 30 and one aged 80 or older). Age-related changes in TCR beta repertoire diversity were measured in the study by deep sequencing normalized with unique cDNA molecular identifiers. The donors were divided into four age groups: young (average approximately 17 years), middle-aged (around 37), aged (about 60) and long-lived (roughly 82). Donors of different ages were randomly distributed across sequencing lanes to avoid experimental bias.

On this clonotype itself: Its target antigen remains unknown. Base-call qualities are not available, and no considerably larger clone is one nucleotide away.

V lost 1 base and J lost 8 bases; the stretch between them is 17 bases long. From the cysteine through the phenylalanine, the CDR3 covers 16 amino acids. CDR3 DNA is the only sequence kept; it has 48 bases, read in frame from the first base. Looking up the germline V gene yields CDR1 MGHRA and CDR2 YSYEKL. Broader findings and caveats from the paper: Because donor CMV infection status was unknown, age-related changes in expanded clonotypes were potentially confounded. Compared with the aged group, the long-lived group had more naive CD4+ T cells, fewer expanded clones and increased TCR diversity, suggesting age selection. Observed TCR beta diversity per million T cells fell roughly linearly with age, and a significant reduction was already apparent by age around 40. Because profiling used bulk unsorted PBMCs, naive and antigen-experienced compartments could not be compared conclusively. A strong correlation was found between observed TCR beta diversity and the percentage of naive T cells measured by flow cytometry. Estimates of total diversity from one million sequenced T cells were regarded as lower bounds and underestimates.

Systemically healthy Caucasian individuals from Russia, 39 in total and aged roughly 6 to 95 years, were included as donors. Each donor gave about 9.7 milliliters of peripheral blood, drawn into EDTA-treated Vacutainer tubes. Ficoll-Paque density-gradient centrifugation was used to isolate PBMCs, with at least 7 million per sample. Total RNA, at least 6 micrograms per sample, was extracted from PBMCs with Trizol reagent. The percentages of naive CD45RAhigh/CD27high T cells were determined by flow cytometry on a PBMC aliquot from every donor. The receptor library was made with 5' RACE. Instrument on record: Illumina HiSeq 2500. A second PCR of about 7 to 12 cycles was run with a J-beta primer mix and a sample-barcoded 5' primer. A template-switch 5' adaptor carrying 12 random nucleotides introduced a unique molecular identifier onto each TCR beta cDNA molecule. Each sample yielded at least 2.5 million CDR3-containing paired-end reads. The Mint cDNA synthesis kit, primed by a TRBC-specific oligonucleotide, was used to synthesize first-strand cDNA from all RNA. Following uracil-DNA glycosylase treatment, all cDNA underwent a first 18-cycle PCR with the universal primers M1SS and BC2_uni_R. The authors' pipeline ran thus. Each sample was normalized by randomly selecting 1 million high-quality reads, each carrying a distinct molecular identifier. Instead of being binned into consensus sequences, reads that shared molecular identifiers were thrown out. MiTCR, set to a Q25 quality threshold and the strictest error-elimination algorithm, was used for CDR3 identification, clonotype clustering and error correction. A nonparametric unseen species model with Euler transformation was used to estimate a lower bound on total TCR beta diversity. TCRdb cleaned the public reads at Q25 with fastp, built clones with MiXCR and kept in-frame beta chains. Identical CDR3 proteins give one entry, which carries the most common genes and DNA. The V and J calls and clone size are TCRdb's, not the authors'. Here the sample has roughly 680,000 distinct CDR3 sequences; more than 45% occur a single time. Of the sample, about 14% is held by the ten largest clones.

Sequenced material: blood. The chain is made from TRBV4-1 and TRBJ1-4, and the D gene may be TRBD1, 5 bases matching. The sequence derives from a woman aged 80 or older in good health. Here the CDR3 is given as CASSQVSEGIKEKLFF. The DNA sequence is as follows: TGCGCCAGCAGCCAAGTATCGGAGGGGATTAAGGAAAAACTGTTTTTT.